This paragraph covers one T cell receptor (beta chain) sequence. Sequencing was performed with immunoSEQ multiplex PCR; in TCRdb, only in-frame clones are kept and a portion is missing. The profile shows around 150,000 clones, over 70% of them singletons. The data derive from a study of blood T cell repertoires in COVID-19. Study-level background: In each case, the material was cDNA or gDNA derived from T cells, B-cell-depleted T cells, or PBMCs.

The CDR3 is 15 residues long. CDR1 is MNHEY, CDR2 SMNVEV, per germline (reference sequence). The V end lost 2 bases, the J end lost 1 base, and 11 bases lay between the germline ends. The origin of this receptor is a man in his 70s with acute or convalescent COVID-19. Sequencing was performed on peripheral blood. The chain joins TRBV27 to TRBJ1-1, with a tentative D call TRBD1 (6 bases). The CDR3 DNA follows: TGTGCCAGCAGTTTAGATTGGACAGCGAACACTGAAGCTTTCTTT. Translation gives CASSLDWTANTEAFF.